The rows below give T cell receptor beta chains drawn from one sample of a study of blood T cell repertoires in COVID-19. The table came from immunoSEQ multiplex PCR; TCRdb's copy has only in-frame clones and leaves some out. This table has tens of thousands of clones, around 81% appearing once. Input material: peripheral blood. These receptors were obtained from a man older than 75 with COVID-19, enrolled during active disease. Both conserved end residues are part of each CDR3. D genes are given only for firm matches. Clone size appears in some rows only: once, few, many, or a class for an expanded clone.

v_call,j_call,d_call,clone_size,cdr3_aa,cdr3_nt
TRBV15,TRBJ2-1,TRBD2,NA,CATSREVAGVSNEQFF,TGTGCCACCAGCAGAGAAGTAGCGGGTGTCTCAAATGAGCAGTTCTTC
TRBV7-2,TRBJ2-7,TRBD1,once,CASSSKTGPYEQYF,TGTGCCAGCAGCTCAAAGACAGGGCCCTACGAGCAGTACTTC
TRBV5-1,TRBJ2-7,TRBD2,NA,CASSLAGPGDEQYF,TGCGCCAGCAGCTTAGCGGGACCCGGGGACGAGCAGTACTTC
TRBV2,TRBJ1-4,TRBD1,NA,CASKQGQRNEKLFF,TGTGCCAGCAAACAGGGACAGAGGAATGAAAAACTGTTTTTT
TRBV20-1,TRBJ2-7,NA,NA,CSASPGLYSYEQYF,TGCAGTGCTAGTCCCGGACTATACTCCTACGAGCAGTACTTC
TRBV3-1/TRBV3-2,TRBJ1-2,NA,NA,CASSQTQGYYGYTF,TGTGCCAGCAGTCAGACACAGGGATACTATGGCTACACCTTC
TRBV29-1,TRBJ2-1,TRBD1,NA,CSAWTGPNEQFF,TGCAGCGCCTGGACAGGCCCCAATGAGCAGTTCTTC
TRBV5-4,TRBJ1-2,TRBD1,NA,CASSFYDRAYGYTF,TGTGCCAGCAGCTTTTATGACAGGGCCTATGGCTACACCTTC
TRBV5-1,TRBJ2-3,NA,once,CASSPGTPSTDTQYF,TGCGCCAGCAGCCCAGGGACACCTAGCACAGATACGCAGTATTTT
TRBV9,TRBJ2-5,TRBD1,NA,CASSVRGRETQYF,TGTGCCAGCAGCGTTAGGGGGCGAGAGACCCAGTACTTC
TRBV5-1,TRBJ2-7,TRBD2,NA,CASSLGLAVDEQYF,TGCGCCAGCAGCTTGGGGCTAGCGGTAGACGAGCAGTACTTC
TRBV6-4,TRBJ2-7,TRBD1,NA,CASSGFRGYSYEQYF,TGTGCCAGCAGCGGATTCAGGGGGTATTCCTACGAGCAGTACTTC
TRBV7-3,TRBJ2-3,NA,NA,CASSLRGRGTDTQYF,TGTGCCAGCAGCTTAAGGGGCAGAGGCACAGATACGCAGTATTTT
TRBV9,TRBJ1-2,NA,NA,CASSAPGAGGYYGYTF,TGTGCCAGCAGCGCACCTGGAGCGGGCGGTTACTATGGCTACACCTTC
TRBV18,TRBJ2-1,TRBD2,NA,CASSLSGSRNNEQFF,TGTGCCAGCTCACTTAGCGGGAGTCGAAACAATGAGCAGTTCTTC
TRBV9,TRBJ2-7,NA,NA,CASSPRGYEQYF,TGTGCCAGCAGCCCCCGCGGGTACGAGCAGTACTTC